Below, 24 T cell receptor beta chains from the same sample are listed, as sequenced in a study of graft-versus-host responses after intestinal transplantation. Data came from immunoSEQ multiplex PCR; TCRdb stores just in-frame clones and leaves some out. The sample contains approximately 100,000 clones, 90% to 95% of which appear only once. What these receptors recognize is not known. The sample was unstimulated CD8+ T cells sorted from spleen or lymph node cells, taken before intestinal transplant. All receptors derive from a human donor who received an intestinal transplant.

The chain recombines TRBV5-6 with TRBJ2-2; a possible D gene is TRBD2 (6 bases). Germline V gene data show CDR1 as SGHDT and CDR2 as YYEEEE. The CDR3 runs to 14 residues. V was cut by 2 bases and J by 3 bases, with 8 bases left in between. The CDR3 DNA reads TGTGCCAGCAGCTTAGGAGGGGACACCGGGGAGCTGTTTTTT. It yields the protein CASSLGGDTGELFF.

The CDR3: CASSQDGGPGELFF. CDR3 DNA sequence: TGTGCCAGCAGCCAAGATGGGGGACCCGGGGAGCTGTTTTTT. The chain is built from TRBV14 and TRBJ2-2; D is possibly TRBD1 or TRBD2 (5 bases each). Germline V CDR1 and CDR2: SGHDN, FVKESK. The length of the CDR3 is 14 residues. The V end lost 0 bases, the J end lost 6 bases, and 8 bases lay between the germline ends.

The chain combines TRBV4-1 with TRBJ2-5; D not certain. The end of the DNA is better explained by TRBJ2-7, so the J call may be wrong. The CDR3 is 11 residues long. Germline-derived CDR1 and CDR2 are MGHRA and YSYEKL. In DNA form, the CDR3 reads TGCGCCAGCAGCCAAGATGGCGAGCAGTACTTC. Translated: CASSQDGEQYF.

V usage is TRBV4-1 and J usage is TRBJ1-1; D possibly corresponds to TRBD1 (5 bases). The CDR3 consists of 14 residues. CDR1 is MGHRA and CDR2 is YSYEKL in the germline V gene. Trimming removed 3 bases from V and 1 base from J, with 9 bases in between. The CDR3 coding sequence is TGCGCCAGCAGCCAGACAGACCAGAACACTGAAGCTTTCTTT. Amino acids: CASSQTDQNTEAFF.

The chain joins TRBV6-1 to TRBJ2-3; 12 bases match TRBD2. The V gene's germline CDR1 is MNHNS and CDR2 SASEGT. V was pared by 6 bases and J by 6 bases, with 7 bases of the junction left unmatched. This CDR3 spans 15 amino acids. The CDR3 is CASRKTSGGRDTQYF. The CDR3, as DNA: TGTGCCAGCAGAAAGACTAGCGGGGGTCGGGATACGCAGTATTTT.

The genes are TRBV4-1 and TRBJ2-2, with D perhaps matching TRBD1 (6 bases). The germline V gene has CDR1 MGHRA and CDR2 YSYEKL. This CDR3 is 15 amino acids long. The germline V and J ends were trimmed by 5 bases and 1 base, with 11 bases remaining between them. CDR3: CASSAGTLNTGELFF. CDR3 bases: TGCGCCAGCAGCGCCGGGACATTGAACACCGGGGAGCTGTTTTTT.

The V call is TRBV4-1, the J call TRBJ2-5; D is unclear. CDR1 and CDR2 (germline): MGHRA, YSYEKL. The V and J ends lost 0 bases and 9 bases respectively, with 11 bases between them. This CDR3 has 13 amino acids. CDR3: CASSQDRSQPQYF. Written as DNA, the CDR3 is TGCGCCAGCAGCCAAGATCGCAGCCAGCCCCAGTACTTC.

The chain carries TRBV6-5 and TRBJ2-7, with D maybe TRBD2 (6 bases). The CDR3 spans 14 residues. The germline V gene encodes CDR1 MNHEY and CDR2 SVGAGI. Trimming removed 5 bases from V and 2 bases from J, with 13 bases in between. This CDR3 is CASSPAGQAYEQYF. The CDR3 DNA is TGTGCCAGCAGTCCCGCGGGGCAGGCCTACGAGCAGTACTTC.

The chain is built from TRBV19 and TRBJ1-2, with D possibly matching TRBD1 (5 bases). V was shortened by 4 bases and J by 5 bases, with 20 bases between the two germline ends. This CDR3 contains 16 residues. CDR1 LNHDA and CDR2 SQIVND come from the germline V gene (reference sequence). CDR3: CASSRGEGLWTYGYTF. CDR3 nucleotides: TGTGCCAGTAGTAGGGGAGAGGGACTTTGGACTTATGGCTACACCTTC. Combining the CDR3 with reference TRBV19 and TRBJ1-2 gives the whole variable domain DGGITQSPKYLFRKEGQNVTLSCEQNLNHDAMYWYRQDPGQGLRLIYYSQIVNDFQKGDIAEGYSVSREKKESFPLTVTSAQKNPTAFYLCASSRGEGLWTYGYTFGSGTRLTVV.

The chain is built from TRBV5-4 and TRBJ2-7, with D hard to call. CDR3 length equals 15 residues. Germline V CDR1 and CDR2: SGHNT, YYREEE (reference sequence). Trimming took 1 base from V and 3 from J, leaving 14 bases between them. The CDR3 region is CASSLSGFGFYEQYF. CDR3 coding DNA: TGTGCCAGCAGCTTGAGTGGATTTGGTTTCTACGAGCAGTACTTC.

The rearrangement uses TRBV29-1 and TRBJ2-7, with TRBD2 identical over 7 bases. J gave up 4 bases and V 6 bases, and 3 bases lay outside the gene matches. Germline assignment: CDR1 SQVTM and CDR2 ANQGSEA. The CDR3 extends over 11 amino acids. The CDR3 is CSVRETYEQYF. DNA for the CDR3: TGCAGCGTGCGGGAGACTTACGAGCAGTACTTC.

The V gene is TRBV11-2, the J gene TRBJ1-6; D gene ambiguous. V was pared by 1 base and J by 14 bases, with 27 bases between. The CDR3 loop spans 18 amino acids. Germline V gene data show CDR1 as SGHAT and CDR2 as FQNNGV. The CDR3 protein is CASSLVQLGLPLIESLHF. CDR3 sequence (DNA): TGTGCCAGCAGCTTAGTCCAACTCGGACTCCCCCTGATAGAATCCCTCCACTTT.

The chain combines TRBV7-6 with TRBJ2-1; 12 bases match TRBD1. The V and J ends lost 2 bases and 9 bases, in that order; junction bases with no gene match: 5. The CDR3 contains 15 residues. Looked up from germline, CDR1 is SGHVS and CDR2 is FNYEAQ. The CDR3 nucleotides are TGTGCCAGCAGCTTACCGGGACAGGGGGCTGGTGAGCAGTTCTTC. Its protein product is CASSLPGQGAGEQFF. Supplemented by reference TRBV7-6 and TRBJ2-1, the full variable domain reads GAGVSQSPRYKVTKRGQDVALRCDPISGHVSLYWYRQALGQGPEFLTYFNYEAQQDKSGLPNDRFSAERPEGSISTLTIQRTEQRDSAMYRCASSLPGQGAGEQFFGPGTRLTVL.

The CDR3 region is CASSDDAGEQFF. CDR3 nucleotides: TGCGCCAGCAGTGACGACGCGGGTGAGCAGTTCTTC. The chain recombines TRBV10-1 with TRBJ2-1, with D tentatively TRBD2 (5 bases). V dropped 3 bases and J dropped 9 bases, with 9 bases sitting between them. Germline V CDR1 and CDR2: WNHNN, SYGVQD (reference sequence). This CDR3 has 12 amino acids.

The count of this clone is one. The genes are TRBV7-9 and TRBJ2-5; 7 bases fit TRBD1. The J call may be incorrect, as the DNA end agrees better with TRBJ2-7. This CDR3 is built from 14 residues. Per germline, CDR1 SEHNR and CDR2 FQNEAQ (reference sequence). CDR3 DNA sequence: TGTGCCAGCAGCTTGAGGGACAGCCCCTACGAGCAGTACTTC. It is translated as CASSLRDSPYEQYF.

The chain couples TRBV12-5 to TRBJ2-1; TRBD2 matches at 11 bases. This CDR3 contains 13 residues. The ends lost 8 bases at V and 5 bases at J; junction bases unmatched: 2. Germline CDR1 and CDR2: LGHNT and FRNRAP. CDR3 sequence (DNA): TGTGCTAGTCGACTAGCGGGGCACAATGAGCAGTTCTTC. Protein: CASRLAGHNEQFF.

The chain has TRBV27 and TRBJ1-2; D unresolved. V shed 8 bases and J shed 3 bases, with 13 bases lying between them. Germline assignment: CDR1 MNHEY and CDR2 SMNVEV (reference sequence). CDR3 size: 13 residues. This CDR3 reads CASGPSAYYGYTF. In DNA form, the CDR3 reads TGTGCCAGCGGCCCGAGTGCATACTATGGCTACACCTTC.

The rearrangement links TRBV7-8 to TRBJ2-7; D possibly corresponds to TRBD2 (7 bases). Trimming took off 1 base at V and 5 bases at J, with 15 bases between the two ends. The CDR3 runs to 15 residues. The germline V gene encodes CDR1 SGHVS and CDR2 FQNEAQ. DNA for the CDR3: TGTGCCAGCAGCTTAGGGGGGCGCGGGGGCGACGAGCAGTACTTC. Encoded protein: CASSLGGRGGDEQYF.

V usage is TRBV7-9 and J usage is TRBJ1-1, with D possibly being TRBD1 (5 bases). CDR3 length: 11 residues. Between the trimmed V and J ends, which lost 5 bases and 8 bases, there was a span of 9 bases. CDR1 and CDR2 (germline): SEHNR, FQNEAQ (reference sequence). CDR3 sequence (DNA): TGTGCCAGCAGCACGACAGTCGAAGCTTTCTTT. Protein sequence: CASSTTVEAFF. Full variable domain (outside the CDR3, taken from reference TRBV7-9 and TRBJ1-1): DTGVSQNPRHKITKRGQNVTFRCDPISEHNRLYWYRQTLGQGPEFLTYFQNEAQLEKSRLLSDRFSAERPKGSFSTLEIQRTEQGDSAMYLCASSTTVEAFFGQGTRLTVV.

The chain employs TRBV6-4 and TRBJ1-1; D uncertain. V lost 0 bases and J lost 7, with 6 bases in between. CDR1 and CDR2 (germline): MRHNA, SNTAGT. There are 12 residues in the CDR3. The CDR3 DNA reads TGTGCCAGCAGTGACTCCGGAGGTGAAGCTTTCTTT. This gives the protein CASSDSGGEAFF.

The gene calls are TRBV27 and TRBJ1-4; D call uncertain. Germline V gives CDR1 MNHEY, CDR2 SMNVEV (reference sequence). The germline V and J ends were trimmed by 0 bases and 7 bases, with 6 bases remaining between them. CDR3 size: 13 residues. The CDR3 DNA reads TGTGCCAGCAGTTTATCCGTTGGTGAAAAACTGTTTTTT. Translation gives CASSLSVGEKLFF.

The chain couples TRBV9 to TRBJ2-3; 7 nucleotides align to TRBD2. The junction had 4 bases not matched to a gene; V was cut back by 0 bases and J by 0 bases. The CDR3 is made up of 16 amino acids. The germline V gene encodes CDR1 SGDLS and CDR2 YYNGEE. CDR3 in amino acids: CASSVELAVSTDTQYF. Written as DNA, the CDR3 is TGTGCCAGCAGCGTAGAGCTAGCGGTTAGCACAGATACGCAGTATTTT.

This chain joins TRBV7-2 and TRBJ2-2; tentatively, D is TRBD1 (5 bases). The CDR3 has 17 residues. Germline CDR1 reads SGHTA; CDR2 reads FQGNSA. Trimming left V 1 base short and J 0 bases short, with 12 bases between. CDR3 coding DNA: TGTGCCAGCAGCTTAGGATTGGGGCAGTCGAACACCGGGGAGCTGTTTTTT. Its translation: CASSLGLGQSNTGELFF.

The rearrangement uses TRBV6-5 and TRBJ1-2; D is unresolved. CDR3 length: 12 residues. Trimming left V 8 bases short and J 4 bases short, with 11 bases between. The germline V gene has CDR1 MNHEY and CDR2 SVGAGI. CDR3 nucleotide sequence: TGTGCCAGCTCGGGCCGACCCTATGGCTACACCTTC. Amino acid sequence: CASSGRPYGYTF.